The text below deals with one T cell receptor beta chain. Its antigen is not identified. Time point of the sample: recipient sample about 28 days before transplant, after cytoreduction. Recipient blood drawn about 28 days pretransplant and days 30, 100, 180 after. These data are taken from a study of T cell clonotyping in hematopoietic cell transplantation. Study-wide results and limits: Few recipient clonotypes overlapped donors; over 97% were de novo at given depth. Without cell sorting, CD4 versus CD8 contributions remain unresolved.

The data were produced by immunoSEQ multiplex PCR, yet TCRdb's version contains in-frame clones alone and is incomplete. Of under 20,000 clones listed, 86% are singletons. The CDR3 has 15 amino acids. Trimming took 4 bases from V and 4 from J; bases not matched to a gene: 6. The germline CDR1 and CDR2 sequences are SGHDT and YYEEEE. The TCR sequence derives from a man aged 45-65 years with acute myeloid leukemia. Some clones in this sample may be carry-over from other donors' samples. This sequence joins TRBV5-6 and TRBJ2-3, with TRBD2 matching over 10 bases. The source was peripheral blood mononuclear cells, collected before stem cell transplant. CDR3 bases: TGTGCCAGCAGCACGGGACTAGCGAATTCAGATACGCAGTATTTT. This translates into CASSTGLANSDTQYF.